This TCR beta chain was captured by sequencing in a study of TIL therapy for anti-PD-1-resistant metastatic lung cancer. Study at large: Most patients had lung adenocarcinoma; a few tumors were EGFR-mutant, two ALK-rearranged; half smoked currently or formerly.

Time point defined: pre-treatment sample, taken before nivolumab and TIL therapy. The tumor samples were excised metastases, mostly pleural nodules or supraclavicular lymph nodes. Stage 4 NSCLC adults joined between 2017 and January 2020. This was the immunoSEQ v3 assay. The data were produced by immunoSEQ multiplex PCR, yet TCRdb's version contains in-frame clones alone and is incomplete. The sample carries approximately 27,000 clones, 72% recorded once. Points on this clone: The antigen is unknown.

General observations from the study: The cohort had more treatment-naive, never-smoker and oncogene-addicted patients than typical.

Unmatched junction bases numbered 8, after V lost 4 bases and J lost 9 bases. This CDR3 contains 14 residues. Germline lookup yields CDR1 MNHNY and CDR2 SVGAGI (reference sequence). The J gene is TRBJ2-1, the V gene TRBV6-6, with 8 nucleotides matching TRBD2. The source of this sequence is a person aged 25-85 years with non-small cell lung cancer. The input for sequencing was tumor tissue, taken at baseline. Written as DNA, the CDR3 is TGTGCCAGCAGTTCCTCCGGGGGGGTGAGTGAGCAGTTCTTC. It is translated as CASSSSGGVSEQFF.